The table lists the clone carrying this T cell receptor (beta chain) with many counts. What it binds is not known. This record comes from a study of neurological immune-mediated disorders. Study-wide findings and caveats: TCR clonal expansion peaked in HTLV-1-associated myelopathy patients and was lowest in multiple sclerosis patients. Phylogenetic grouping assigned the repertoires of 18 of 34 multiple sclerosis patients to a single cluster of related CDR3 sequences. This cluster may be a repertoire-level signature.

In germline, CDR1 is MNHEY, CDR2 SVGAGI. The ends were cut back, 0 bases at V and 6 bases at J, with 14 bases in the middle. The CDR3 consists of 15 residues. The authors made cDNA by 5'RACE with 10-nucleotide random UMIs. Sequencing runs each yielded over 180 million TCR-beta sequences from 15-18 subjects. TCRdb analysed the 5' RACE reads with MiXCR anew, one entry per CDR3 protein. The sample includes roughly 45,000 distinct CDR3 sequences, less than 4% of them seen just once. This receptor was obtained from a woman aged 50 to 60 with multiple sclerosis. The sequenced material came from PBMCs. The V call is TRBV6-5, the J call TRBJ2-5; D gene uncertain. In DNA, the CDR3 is TGTGCCAGCAGTTACTCGATAACCGGAGAACAGACCCAGTACTTC. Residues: CASSYSITGEQTQYF.